These T cell receptor beta chains were read from a single sample in a study of T cells in localized non-small cell lung cancer. Measured with immunoSEQ multiplex PCR; TCRdb has only the in-frame clones, and not every one. The data hold roughly 18,000 clones, with under 85% observed a single time. The sequenced sample was peripheral blood, obtained before any cancer treatment. All receptors come from a female donor over 55 with stage I lung adenocarcinoma. The CDR3 runs from the conserved cysteine through the conserved F or W. A D gene is named only where the DNA matches it firmly. A clone size is listed for some rows: how often the clone was seen (once, few, many), or a class if it is expanded.

clone size,CDR3 length,V gene,J gene,D gene,CDR3 protein,CDR3 DNA
medium-sized,12,TRBV6-5,TRBJ2-5,NA,CASRDGQETQYF,TGTGCCAGCAGAGACGGGCAAGAGACCCAGTACTTC
NA,14,TRBV5-4,TRBJ2-7,NA,CASSFSLGFDEQYF,TGTGCCAGCAGCTTTTCCTTGGGGTTCGACGAGCAGTACTTC
few,14,TRBV4-1,TRBJ2-1,NA,CASSQGPGRNEQFF,TGCGCCAGCAGCCAAGGCCCGGGACGCAATGAGCAGTTCTTC
NA,17,TRBV19,TRBJ1-5,TRBD1,CASTGQGAAYSNQPQHF,TGTGCCAGCACCGGACAGGGGGCTGCTTATAGCAATCAGCCCCAGCATTTT
NA,15,TRBV7-2,TRBJ1-1,NA,CASSLALREDTEAFF,TGTGCCAGCAGCTTAGCCCTCAGGGAAGACACTGAAGCTTTCTTT
once,14,TRBV30,TRBJ2-3,NA,CASNSRFPTDTQYF,TGTGCCTCCAACTCTAGATTCCCCACAGATACGCAGTATTTT
NA,15,TRBV4-3,TRBJ2-7,NA,CASSPRSYGTYEQYF,TGCGCCAGCAGCCCGAGGAGTTACGGCACCTACGAGCAGTACTTC
NA,16,TRBV15,TRBJ1-5,NA,CVTSRAGVSRGQPQHF,TGTGTCACCAGCAGAGCAGGGGTTTCGAGAGGTCAGCCCCAGCATTTT
NA,15,TRBV4-3,TRBJ1-4,TRBD1,CASSQGQGAPEKLFF,TGCGCCAGCAGCCAAGGACAGGGGGCGCCTGAAAAACTGTTTTTT
NA,12,TRBV19,TRBJ1-1,NA,CASSAGNTEAFF,TGTGCCAGTAGTGCGGGGAACACTGAAGCTTTCTTT
once,17,TRBV9,TRBJ2-2,TRBD1,CASTHHRDRGQTGELFF,TGTGCCAGCACCCATCACCGGGACAGGGGCCAGACCGGGGAGCTGTTTTTT
NA,14,TRBV6-6,TRBJ1-1,TRBD1,CASSFRQGRTEAFF,TGTGCCAGCAGTTTCAGACAGGGTAGGACTGAAGCTTTCTTT
NA,15,TRBV2,TRBJ1-1,NA,CASRDGGSGYTEAFF,TGTGCCAGCAGGGATGGGGGGTCGGGGTACACTGAAGCTTTCTTT
NA,14,TRBV6-6,TRBJ1-2,NA,CASSYGEGNYGYTF,TGTGCCAGCAGTTACGGTGAAGGTAACTATGGCTACACCTTC
few,16,TRBV4-1,TRBJ2-3,TRBD2,CASSLFFGGSTDTQYF,TGCGCCAGCAGCCTCTTCTTCGGGGGGAGCACAGATACGCAGTATTTT
NA,14,TRBV7-2,TRBJ2-4,TRBD1,CASSARQGKNIQYF,TGTGCCAGCAGCGCCCGACAGGGAAAAAACATTCAGTACTTC
NA,14,TRBV19,TRBJ1-2,TRBD1,CASSSLQGRDGYTF,TGTGCCAGTAGTAGCTTACAGGGGCGGGATGGCTACACCTTC
NA,15,TRBV30,TRBJ2-3,NA,CAFSPGGVGTDTQYF,TGTGCCTTTTCCCCAGGAGGGGTTGGCACAGATACGCAGTATTTT
NA,13,TRBV30,TRBJ1-2,NA,CAWKRRIRFGYTF,TGTGCCTGGAAACGTCGCATTAGGTTTGGCTACACCTTC
NA,15,TRBV13,TRBJ1-1,NA,CASSLRQVMNTEAFF,TGTGCCAGCAGCCTACGACAGGTCATGAACACTGAAGCTTTCTTT
NA,16,TRBV9,TRBJ2-1,NA,CASSPLGDRRGNEQFF,TGTGCCAGCAGCCCTTTAGGCGACCGAAGGGGCAATGAGCAGTTCTTC
few,20,TRBV4-1,TRBJ2-1,TRBD2,CASSQPVLAGGKSSYNEQFF,TGCGCCAGCAGCCAGCCCGTACTAGCGGGGGGAAAAAGCTCCTACAATGAGCAGTTCTTC
NA,17,TRBV28,TRBJ1-5,TRBD1,CASSGDPGQGYNQPQHF,TGTGCCAGCAGTGGGGATCCGGGACAGGGTTATAATCAGCCCCAGCATTTT
NA,12,TRBV29-1,TRBJ2-1,NA,CSVVHNYNEQFF,TGCAGCGTTGTTCATAACTACAATGAGCAGTTCTTC
NA,16,TRBV10-1,TRBJ2-1,TRBD1,CASIYPGTVSYNEQFF,TGCGCCAGCATATATCCCGGGACAGTCTCCTACAATGAGCAGTTCTTC
few,15,TRBV7-9,TRBJ1-2,NA,CASSPSGQGAEGYTF,TGTGCCAGCAGCCCCAGTGGGCAGGGCGCGGAAGGCTACACCTTC
once,12,TRBV9,TRBJ1-2,NA,CASSVPAGGYTF,TGTGCCAGCAGCGTACCCGCTGGTGGCTACACCTTC
NA,12,TRBV30,TRBJ1-1,NA,CAWSSRGGEAFF,TGTGCCTGGAGTTCGCGGGGCGGTGAAGCTTTCTTT
NA,19,TRBV27,TRBJ1-4,TRBD1,CASSLSINSQGATNEKLFF,TGTGCCAGCAGTTTATCGATTAACTCACAGGGGGCAACGAATGAAAAACTGTTTTTT
NA,13,TRBV27,TRBJ1-1,NA,CASSLSGPRKAFF,TGTGCCAGCAGTTTATCGGGACCCCGGAAAGCTTTCTTT